These 8 T cell receptor beta chains were sequenced from one sample in a study of blood T cell repertoires in COVID-19. Repertoires were generated with immunoSEQ multiplex PCR, while TCRdb's copy carries only in-frame clones and drops some. The sample consists of around 140,000 clones, around 88% of them appearing once. The source material was peripheral blood. These TCRs come from a man in his 60s with active or convalescent COVID-19.

The chain employs TRBV12-3 or TRBV12-4 and TRBJ1-1; 9 bases line up with TRBD1. The V gene end was trimmed by 4 bases and the J gene end by 5 bases; junction bases not matched to a gene: 2. The CDR3 sequence is 13 residues long. The CDR3 is CASSSGTGTEAFF. CDR3 DNA sequence: TGTGCCAGCAGTTCCGGGACAGGGACTGAAGCTTTCTTT.

The genes are TRBV24-1 and TRBJ1-5, with D unclear. CDR3 length: 13 amino acids. The germline V gene encodes CDR1 KGHDR and CDR2 SFDVKD. Trimming took 8 bases from V and 4 from J, leaving 11 bases between them. CDR3 bases: TGTGCCACCAATAGTGGAGGAAATCAGCCCCAGCATTTT. Translating gives CATNSGGNQPQHF.

The rearrangement uses TRBV7-2 and TRBJ2-5; no reliable D call. CDR3 length: 12 amino acids. Trimming pared 4 bases from V and 5 bases from J, leaving 8 bases between. CDR1 is SGHTA, CDR2 FQGNSA, per germline. The CDR3 region is CASSSGAETQYF. The CDR3 DNA reads TGTGCCAGCAGCTCGGGTGCGGAGACCCAGTACTTC. Filled out from reference TRBV7-2 and TRBJ2-5, the complete variable domain reads GAGVSQSPSNKVTEKGKDVELRCDPISGHTALYWYRQSLGQGLEFLIYFQGNSAPDKSGLPSDRFSAERTGGSVSTLTIQRTQQEDSAVYLCASSSGAETQYFGPGTRLLVL.

The V gene is TRBV19, the J gene TRBJ1-2; D is unresolved. The CDR3 is 14 amino acids. Per the germline V gene, CDR1 is LNHDA and CDR2 is SQIVND (reference sequence). V lost 5 bases and J lost 8, with 18 bases in between. The CDR3 spells CASSLPGFFPGYTF. CDR3 nucleotides: TGTGCCAGTAGTCTTCCGGGTTTCTTCCCGGGCTACACCTTC. Based on the CDR3 plus reference TRBV19 and TRBJ1-2, the full variable domain is DGGITQSPKYLFRKEGQNVTLSCEQNLNHDAMYWYRQDPGQGLRLIYYSQIVNDFQKGDIAEGYSVSREKKESFPLTVTSAQKNPTAFYLCASSLPGFFPGYTFGSGTRLTVV.

The J gene is TRBJ1-2, the V gene TRBV5-6; weak D call: TRBD1 (5 bases). CDR1 SGHDT and CDR2 YYEEEE come from the germline V gene. The CDR3 is made up of 15 amino acids. V was cut by 5 bases and J by 7 bases, with 21 bases left in between. The chain's CDR3 is CASSLGVFGLIGYTF. The DNA for the CDR3 is TGTGCCAGCAGTTTAGGGGTTTTTGGTCTGATTGGCTACACCTTC.

This chain connects TRBV27 to TRBJ2-2; the match to TRBD2 covers 14 bases. The CDR3 has 17 amino acids. CDR1 is MNHEY, CDR2 SMNVEV, per germline (reference sequence). J was trimmed by 5 bases and V by 4 bases; bases with no gene match: 6. In nucleotides, the CDR3 is TGTGCCAGCAGTTCGCGGACTAGCGGGAGGATAACCGGGGAGCTGTTTTTT. This encodes CASSSRTSGRITGELFF.

The table lists this clone with a count of one. The V and J genes are TRBV6-2 or TRBV6-3 and TRBJ1-5; D unresolved. Trimming removed 3 bases from V and 7 bases from J, with 10 bases in between. Germline V CDR1 and CDR2: MNHEY, SVGEGT. The CDR3 runs to 13 residues. The CDR3 DNA follows: TGTGCCAGCAGTTATGGCGGTGGGCAGCCCCAGCATTTT. This gives the protein CASSYGGGQPQHF.

The chain recombines TRBV7-2 with TRBJ2-1, with 10 bases lining up with TRBD2. The V gene's germline CDR1 is SGHTA and CDR2 FQGNSA. V trimming: 5 bases; J trimming: 2 bases; junction bases outside the gene matches: 6. The CDR3 is 16 amino acids. CDR3 bases: TGTGCCAGCAGCGAGGCCAGCGGGGGGGCCTACAATGAGCAGTTCTTC. This sequence encodes CASSEASGGAYNEQFF.